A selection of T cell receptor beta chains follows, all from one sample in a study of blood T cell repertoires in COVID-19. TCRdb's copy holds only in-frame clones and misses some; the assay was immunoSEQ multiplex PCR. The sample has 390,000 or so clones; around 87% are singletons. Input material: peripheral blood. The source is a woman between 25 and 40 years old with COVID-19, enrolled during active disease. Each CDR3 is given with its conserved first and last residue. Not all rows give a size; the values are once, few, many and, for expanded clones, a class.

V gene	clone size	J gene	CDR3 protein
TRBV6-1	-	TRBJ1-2	CASSEYGSRYYGYTF
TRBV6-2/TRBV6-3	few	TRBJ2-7	CASSDFYEQYF
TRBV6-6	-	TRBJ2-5	CASSTTGYETQYF
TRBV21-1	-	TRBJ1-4	CASSRQGEKLFF
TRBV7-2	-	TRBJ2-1	CASSLAGDITYNEQFF
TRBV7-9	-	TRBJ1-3	CASSLKQGARGNTIYF
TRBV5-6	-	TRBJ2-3	CASSFGQTTDTQYF
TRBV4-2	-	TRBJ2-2	CASSQETGGTNTGELFF
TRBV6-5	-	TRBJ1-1	CASSYGDSEAFF
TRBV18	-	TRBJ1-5	CASSPGRGSNQPQHF
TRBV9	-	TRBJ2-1	CASSSTSGRYNEQFF
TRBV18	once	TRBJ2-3	CASSPDAASATDTQYF
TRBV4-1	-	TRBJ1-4	CASSKFPGGEKLFF
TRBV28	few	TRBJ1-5	CASSPGIRNQPQHF
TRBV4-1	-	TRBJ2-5	CASSQVPGETQYF
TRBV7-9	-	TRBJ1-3	CASSLGQGYTIYF
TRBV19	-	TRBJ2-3	CASRGTGPTDTQYF
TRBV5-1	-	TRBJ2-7	CASSLYRGGPYEQYF
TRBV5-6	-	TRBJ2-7	CASSLSGRGYEQYF
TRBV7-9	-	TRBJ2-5	CASSVQGHTETQYF